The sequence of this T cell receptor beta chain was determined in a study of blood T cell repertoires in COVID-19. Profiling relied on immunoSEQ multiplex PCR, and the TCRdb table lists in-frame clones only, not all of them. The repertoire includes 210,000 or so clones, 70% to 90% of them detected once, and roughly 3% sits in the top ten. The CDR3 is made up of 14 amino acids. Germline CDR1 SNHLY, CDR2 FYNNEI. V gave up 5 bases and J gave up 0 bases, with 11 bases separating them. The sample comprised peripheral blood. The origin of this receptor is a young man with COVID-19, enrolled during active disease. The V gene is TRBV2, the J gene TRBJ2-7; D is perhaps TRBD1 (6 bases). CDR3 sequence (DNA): TGTGCCAGCAGTCCATCGACAGGCTCCTACGAGCAGTACTTC. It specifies CASSPSTGSYEQYF. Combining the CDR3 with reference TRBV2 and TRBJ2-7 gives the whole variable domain EPEVTQTPSHQVTQMGQEVILRCVPISNHLYFYWYRQILGQKVEFLVSFYNNEISEKSEIFDDQFSVERPDGSNFTLKIRSTKLEDSAMYFCASSPSTGSYEQYFGPGTRLTVT.